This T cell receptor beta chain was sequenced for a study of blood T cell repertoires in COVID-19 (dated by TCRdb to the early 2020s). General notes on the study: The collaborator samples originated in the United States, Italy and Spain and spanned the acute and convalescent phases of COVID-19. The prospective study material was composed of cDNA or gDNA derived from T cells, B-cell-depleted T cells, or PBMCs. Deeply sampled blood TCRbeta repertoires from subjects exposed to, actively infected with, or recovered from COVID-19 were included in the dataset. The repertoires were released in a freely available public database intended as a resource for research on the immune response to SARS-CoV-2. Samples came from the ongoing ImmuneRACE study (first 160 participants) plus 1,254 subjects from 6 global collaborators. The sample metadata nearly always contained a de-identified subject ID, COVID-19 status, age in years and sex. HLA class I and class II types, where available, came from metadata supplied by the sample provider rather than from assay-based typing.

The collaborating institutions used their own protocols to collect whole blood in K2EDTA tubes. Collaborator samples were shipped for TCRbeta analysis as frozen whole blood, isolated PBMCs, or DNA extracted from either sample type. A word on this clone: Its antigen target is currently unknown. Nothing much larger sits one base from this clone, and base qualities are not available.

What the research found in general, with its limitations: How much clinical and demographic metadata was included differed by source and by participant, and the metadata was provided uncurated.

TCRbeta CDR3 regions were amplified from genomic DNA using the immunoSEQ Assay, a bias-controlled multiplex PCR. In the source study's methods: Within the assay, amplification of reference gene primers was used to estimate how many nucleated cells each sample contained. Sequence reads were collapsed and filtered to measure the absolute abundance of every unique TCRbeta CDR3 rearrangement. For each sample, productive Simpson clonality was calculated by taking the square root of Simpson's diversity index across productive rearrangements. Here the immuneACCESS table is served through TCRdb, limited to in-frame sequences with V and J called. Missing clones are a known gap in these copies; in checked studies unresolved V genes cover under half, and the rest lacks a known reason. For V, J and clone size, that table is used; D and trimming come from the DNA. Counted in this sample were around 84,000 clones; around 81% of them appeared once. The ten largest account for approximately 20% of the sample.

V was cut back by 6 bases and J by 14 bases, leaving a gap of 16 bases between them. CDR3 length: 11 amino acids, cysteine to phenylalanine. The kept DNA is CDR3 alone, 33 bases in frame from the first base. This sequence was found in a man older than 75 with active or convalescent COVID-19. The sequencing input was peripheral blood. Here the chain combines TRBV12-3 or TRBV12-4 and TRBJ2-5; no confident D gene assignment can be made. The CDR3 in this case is CASRETGSLYF. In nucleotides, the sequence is TGTGCCAGCAGGGAAACCGGGTCCCTATACTTC.